This TCR beta chain was found in a study of lymphopenia after photon versus proton radiotherapy. Findings and caveats of the study: Only patients who died were analyzed for survival; proton advantage is unproven. Relative stability marked proton patients; photon patients lost diversity and naive cells. Post-nadir TCR diversity decline inversely tracked overall survival among those who died.

Of note for this clone: Antigen unknown.

Germline assignment: CDR1 SGHTA and CDR2 FQGTGA. The V gene lost 3 bases and the J gene lost 3 bases, with 7 bases spanning the gap. The CDR3 covers 13 residues. Clones were sequenced by immunoSEQ multiplex PCR, and TCRdb holds only the in-frame ones, with some missing. The repertoire includes 25,000 to 35,000 clones, almost 90% of them detected once, and 6.8% sits in the top ten. The chain carries TRBV7-3 and TRBJ2-3; D is unclear. This receptor was identified in a woman aged 45-59 years with pancreatic cancer. The sequences come from peripheral blood, collected from a patient treated with photon-based radiotherapy. The CDR3 coding sequence is TGTGCCAGCAGCTTCGGGCGAACAGATACGCAGTATTTT. It specifies CASSFGRTDTQYF.